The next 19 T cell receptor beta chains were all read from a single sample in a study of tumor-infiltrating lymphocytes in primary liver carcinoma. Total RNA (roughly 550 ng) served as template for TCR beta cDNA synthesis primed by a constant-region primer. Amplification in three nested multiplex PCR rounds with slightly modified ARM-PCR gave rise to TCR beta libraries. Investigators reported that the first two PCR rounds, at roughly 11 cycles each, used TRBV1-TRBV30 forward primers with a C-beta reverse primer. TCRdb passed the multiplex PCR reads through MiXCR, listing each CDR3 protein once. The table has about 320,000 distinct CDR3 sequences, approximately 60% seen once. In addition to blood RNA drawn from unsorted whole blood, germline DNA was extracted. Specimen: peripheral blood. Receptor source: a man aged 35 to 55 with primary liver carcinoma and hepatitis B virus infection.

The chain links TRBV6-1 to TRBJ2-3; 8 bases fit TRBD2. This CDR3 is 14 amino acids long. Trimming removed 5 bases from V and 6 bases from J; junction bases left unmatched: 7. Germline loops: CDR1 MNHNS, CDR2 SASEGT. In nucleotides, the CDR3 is TGTGCCAGCAGTACTAGCGGCCCCCCGGATACGCAGTATTTT. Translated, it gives CASSTSGPPDTQYF.

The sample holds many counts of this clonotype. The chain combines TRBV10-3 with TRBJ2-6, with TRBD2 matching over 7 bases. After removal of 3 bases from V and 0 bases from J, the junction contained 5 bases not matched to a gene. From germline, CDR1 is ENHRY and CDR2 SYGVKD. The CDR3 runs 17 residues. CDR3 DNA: TGTGCCATCAGTGACGTGGGAGGGAGCTCTGGGGCCAACGTCCTGACTTTC. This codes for CAISDVGGSSGANVLTF.

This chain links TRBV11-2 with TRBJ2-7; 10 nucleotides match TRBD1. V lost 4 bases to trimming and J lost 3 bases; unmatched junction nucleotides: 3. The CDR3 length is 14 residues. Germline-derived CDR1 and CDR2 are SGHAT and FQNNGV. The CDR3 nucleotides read TGTGCCAGCAGCTCTCGGACAGGGGGCTACGAGCAGTACTTC. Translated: CASSSRTGGYEQYF.

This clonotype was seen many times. This chain's CDR3 is CAISESAGPQPQHF. Here the CDR3 DNA reads TGTGCCATCAGTGAGTCGGCAGGTCCTCAGCCCCAGCATTTT. The chain is built from TRBV10-3 and TRBJ1-5; D not certain. The CDR3 has 14 amino acids. V lost 0 bases, J lost 6 bases, and 9 bases lay in between. Germline V CDR1 and CDR2: ENHRY, SYGVKD.

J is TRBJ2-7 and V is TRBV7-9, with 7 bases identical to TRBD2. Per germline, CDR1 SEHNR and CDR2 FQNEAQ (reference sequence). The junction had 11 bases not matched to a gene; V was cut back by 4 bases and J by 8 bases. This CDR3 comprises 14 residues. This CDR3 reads CASSSGGVAYKQYF. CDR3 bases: TGTGCCAGCAGCTCTGGGGGGGTTGCATACAAGCAGTACTTC.

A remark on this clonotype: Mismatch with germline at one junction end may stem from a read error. Here the CDR3 DNA reads TGTGCCAACAGCTTGAAACGGGAGGCGAGCACAGATACGCAGTATTTT. This codes for CANSLKREASTDTQYF. This chain joins TRBV5-4 and TRBJ2-3; 7 nucleotides line up with TRBD2. Germline CDR1 SGHNT, CDR2 YYREEE (reference sequence). The CDR3 is made up of 16 amino acids.

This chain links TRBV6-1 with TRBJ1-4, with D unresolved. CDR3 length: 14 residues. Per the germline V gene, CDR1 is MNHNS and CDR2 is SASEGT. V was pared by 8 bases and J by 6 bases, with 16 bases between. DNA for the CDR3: TGTGCCAGCCGTCGGGCCAGTATCGATGAAAAACTGTTTTTT. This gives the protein CASRRASIDEKLFF.

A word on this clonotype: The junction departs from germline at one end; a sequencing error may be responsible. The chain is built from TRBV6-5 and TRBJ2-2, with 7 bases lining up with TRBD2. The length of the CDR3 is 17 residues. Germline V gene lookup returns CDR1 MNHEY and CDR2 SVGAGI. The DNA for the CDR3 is TGTGCCAGCTGTTACTCTCGGGGGAGGGTGAACACCGGGGAGCTGTTTTTC. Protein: CASCYSRGRVNTGELFF.

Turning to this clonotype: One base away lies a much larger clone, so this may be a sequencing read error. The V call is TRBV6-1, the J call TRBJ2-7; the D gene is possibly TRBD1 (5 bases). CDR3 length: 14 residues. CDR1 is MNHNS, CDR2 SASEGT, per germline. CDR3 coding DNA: TGTGTCAGCCTCGTAGGACACCCTCCCGGCGAGCAGTACTTC. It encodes CVSLVGHPPGEQYF.

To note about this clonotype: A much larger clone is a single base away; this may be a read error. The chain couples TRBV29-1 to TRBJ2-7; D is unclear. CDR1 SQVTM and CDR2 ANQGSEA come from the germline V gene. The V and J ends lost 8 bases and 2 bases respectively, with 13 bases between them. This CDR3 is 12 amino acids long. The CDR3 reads CSIAEGPYEQYF. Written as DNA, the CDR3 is TGCAGCATTGCGGAAGGACCCTACGAGCAGTACTTC.

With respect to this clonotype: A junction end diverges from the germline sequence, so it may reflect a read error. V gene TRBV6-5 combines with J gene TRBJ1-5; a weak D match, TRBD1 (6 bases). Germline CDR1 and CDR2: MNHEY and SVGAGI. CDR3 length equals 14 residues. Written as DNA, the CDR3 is TGTGCCCGCAGTTACAGGGAAAGCAATCAGCTCCAGCATTTT. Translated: CARSYRESNQLQHF.

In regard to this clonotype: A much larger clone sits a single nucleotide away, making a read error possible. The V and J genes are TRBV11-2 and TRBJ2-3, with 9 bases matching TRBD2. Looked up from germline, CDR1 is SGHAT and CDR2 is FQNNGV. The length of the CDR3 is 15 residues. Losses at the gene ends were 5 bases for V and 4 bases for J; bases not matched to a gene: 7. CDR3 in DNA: TGTGCCAGCAGCCCCTCAGCGGGAGGCTCAGATACGCAGTATTTT. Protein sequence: CASSPSAGGSDTQYF.

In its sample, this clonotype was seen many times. The CDR3 protein is CASRWTSGFYEQYF. CDR3 DNA: TGTGCCAGCAGGTGGACTAGCGGTTTCTACGAGCAGTACTTC. The rearrangement links TRBV6-2 or TRBV6-3 to TRBJ2-7; TRBD2 aligns across 10 bases. This CDR3 comprises 14 residues. CDR1 is MNHEY and CDR2 is SVGEGT in the germline V gene. Trimming cost V 6 bases and J 3 bases; bases outside gene matches: 5.

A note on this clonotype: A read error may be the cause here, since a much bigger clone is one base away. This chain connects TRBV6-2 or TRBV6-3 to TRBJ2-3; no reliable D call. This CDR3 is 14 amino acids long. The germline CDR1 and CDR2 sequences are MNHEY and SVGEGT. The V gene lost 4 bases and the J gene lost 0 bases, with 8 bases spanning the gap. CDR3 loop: CASSFLSSTDTQYF. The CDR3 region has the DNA TGTGCCAGCAGTTTCCTTAGCAGCACAGATACGCAGTATTTT.

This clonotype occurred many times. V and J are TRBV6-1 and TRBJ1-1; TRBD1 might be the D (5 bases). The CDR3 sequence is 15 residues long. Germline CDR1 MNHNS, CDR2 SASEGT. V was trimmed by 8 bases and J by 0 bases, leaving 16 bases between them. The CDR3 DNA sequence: TGTGCCAGCCAGGGAAGGCTTCCCATGAACACTGAAGCTTTCTTT. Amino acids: CASQGRLPMNTEAFF.

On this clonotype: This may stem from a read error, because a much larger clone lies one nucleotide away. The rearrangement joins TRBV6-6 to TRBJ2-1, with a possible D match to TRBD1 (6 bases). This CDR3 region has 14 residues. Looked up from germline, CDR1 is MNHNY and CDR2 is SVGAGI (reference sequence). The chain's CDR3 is CASRYEGRGNEQFF. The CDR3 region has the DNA TGTGCCAGCCGTTACGAGGGAAGGGGGAATGAGCAGTTCTTC.

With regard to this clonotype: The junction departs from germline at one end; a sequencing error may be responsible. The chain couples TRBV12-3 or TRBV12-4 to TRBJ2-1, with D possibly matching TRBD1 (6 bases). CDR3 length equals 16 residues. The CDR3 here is CASSLLPGVGYNEQFF. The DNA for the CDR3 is TGTGCAAGCAGTTTACTCCCAGGGGTCGGCTACAATGAGCAGTTCTTC.

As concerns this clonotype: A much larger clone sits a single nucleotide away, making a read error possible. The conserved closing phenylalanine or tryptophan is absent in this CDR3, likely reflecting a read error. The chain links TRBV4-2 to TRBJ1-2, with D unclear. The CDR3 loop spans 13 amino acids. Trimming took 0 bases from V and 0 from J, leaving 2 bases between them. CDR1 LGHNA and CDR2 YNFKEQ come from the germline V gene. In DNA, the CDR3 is TGTGCCAGCAGCCAAGAACCTAACTATGGCTACACCTCC. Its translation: CASSQEPNYGYTS.

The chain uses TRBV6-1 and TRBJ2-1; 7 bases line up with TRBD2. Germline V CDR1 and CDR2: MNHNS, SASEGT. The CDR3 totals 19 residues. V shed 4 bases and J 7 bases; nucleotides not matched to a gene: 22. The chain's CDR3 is CASSVAAASGEWGGNEQFF. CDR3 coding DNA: TGTGCCAGCAGTGTAGCGGCGGCTAGCGGAGAATGGGGAGGAAATGAGCAGTTCTTC.